The rows below give T cell receptor beta chains drawn from one sample of a study of blood T cell repertoires in COVID-19. Here immunoSEQ multiplex PCR was the method, and the copy in TCRdb shows in-frame clones only, minus some. The table lists about 120,000 clones, 90% of them singletons, with around 4.1% in the top ten. Sequenced input: peripheral blood. The receptors shown here come from an older woman with COVID-19, enrolled during active disease. CDR3s include the opening cysteine and the closing phenylalanine or tryptophan.

J: TRBJ2-1; V: TRBV7-2; CDR3: CASSSGGASYNEQFF
J: TRBJ1-1; V: TRBV5-6; CDR3: CASSPGYAGEGEAFF
J: TRBJ2-2; V: TRBV4-2; CDR3: CASSSRDRGNTGELFF
J: TRBJ1-3; V: TRBV7-3; CDR3: CASSKGAGLSGNTIYF
J: TRBJ2-2; V: TRBV5-6; CDR3: CASSLVGVGAGELFF
J: TRBJ2-3; V: TRBV6-6; CDR3: CASIGTGGPDTQYF
J: TRBJ2-5; V: TRBV9; CDR3: CASSPLTRPGMAQYF
J: TRBJ2-5; V: TRBV6-2/TRBV6-3; CDR3: CASSYALVRGQELQETQYF
J: TRBJ2-2; V: TRBV2; CDR3: CASSGQGSYTGELFF
J: TRBJ2-2; V: TRBV29-1; CDR3: CSGRTANTGELFF
J: TRBJ2-2; V: TRBV30; CDR3: CAWSVRGGYTGELFF
J: TRBJ2-1; V: TRBV7-3; CDR3: CASSSTGGSYNEQFF
J: TRBJ1-1; V: TRBV24-1; CDR3: CATGNRGTEAFF
J: TRBJ2-1; V: TRBV6-6; CDR3: CASSYETGKDPKFF
J: TRBJ2-7; V: TRBV4-3; CDR3: CASSQGGQEKYF
J: TRBJ2-7; V: TRBV3-1/TRBV3-2; CDR3: CASSQDVSGNIGYEQYF
J: TRBJ1-1; V: TRBV5-6; CDR3: CASSLRQRMNTEAFF
J: TRBJ1-5; V: TRBV6-4; CDR3: CASSESGNQPQHF
J: TRBJ1-6; V: TRBV4-3; CDR3: CASSQEGTADSPLHF
J: TRBJ2-7; V: TRBV4-3; CDR3: CASSQSTVYEQYF
J: TRBJ2-1; V: TRBV18; CDR3: CASSSQGSAYNEQFF
J: TRBJ1-1; V: TRBV30; CDR3: CAWIGSRGNTEAFF
J: TRBJ1-2; V: TRBV10-3; CDR3: CAISATGDGNGYTF
J: TRBJ2-2; V: TRBV9; CDR3: CASSVSSQNTGELFF
J: TRBJ2-1; V: TRBV11-3; CDR3: CASSLRVNGEQFF
J: TRBJ1-4; V: TRBV19; CDR3: CASCRDRDNEKLFF
J: TRBJ2-7; V: TRBV10-3; CDR3: CAISESGQPPTGGSF
J: TRBJ2-5; V: TRBV18; CDR3: CASSRDRETQYF
J: TRBJ1-1; V: TRBV14; CDR3: CASSPGHPNTEAFF
J: TRBJ1-1; V: TRBV11-2; CDR3: CASSKTGSANTEAFF
J: TRBJ1-1; V: TRBV10-3; CDR3: CAISPTGMNTEAFF
J: TRBJ1-2; V: TRBV4-1; CDR3: CASSQGSGVGGYGYTF
J: TRBJ1-1; V: TRBV6-1; CDR3: CASSDRQGMNTEAFF
J: TRBJ2-7; V: TRBV4-3; CDR3: CASSQGGREGSYEQYF